The sequence of this T cell receptor beta chain was determined in a study of blood T cell repertoires in COVID-19. The ends were cut back, 5 bases at V and 0 bases at J, with 14 bases in the middle. The CDR3 totals 15 residues. The germline gives CDR1 LNHDA, CDR2 SQIVND (reference sequence). Sequenced by immunoSEQ multiplex PCR; TCRdb stores in-frame clones only, minus some. The sample yields some 300,000 clones, around 92% seen once. The V gene is TRBV19, the J gene TRBJ2-7; D remains unclear. The origin of this receptor is a woman aged 45-60 years who had been exposed to COVID-19. Sequencing was done on a sample of PBMCs or T cells enriched from blood (not recorded which). The CDR3 DNA follows: TGTGCCAGTAGTCGTACAGCAGACCACTCCTACGAGCAGTACTTC. Residues: CASSRTADHSYEQYF.